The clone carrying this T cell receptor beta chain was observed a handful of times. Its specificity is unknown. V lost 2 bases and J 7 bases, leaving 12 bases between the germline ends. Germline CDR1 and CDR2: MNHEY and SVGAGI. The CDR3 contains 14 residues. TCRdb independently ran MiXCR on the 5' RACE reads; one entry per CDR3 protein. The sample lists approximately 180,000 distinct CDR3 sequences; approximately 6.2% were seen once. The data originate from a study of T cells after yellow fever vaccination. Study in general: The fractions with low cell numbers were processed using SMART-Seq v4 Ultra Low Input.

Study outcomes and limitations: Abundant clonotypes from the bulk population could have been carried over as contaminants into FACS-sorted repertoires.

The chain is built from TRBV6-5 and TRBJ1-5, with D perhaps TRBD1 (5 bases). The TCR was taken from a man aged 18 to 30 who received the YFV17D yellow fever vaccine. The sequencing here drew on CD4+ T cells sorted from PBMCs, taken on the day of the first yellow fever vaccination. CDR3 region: CASSYGGAGQPQHF. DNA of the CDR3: TGTGCCAGCAGTTACGGCGGGGCGGGCCAGCCCCAGCATTTT.